The 19 T cell receptor beta chains below were found in one sample sequenced in a study of shared clonotypes between healthy human individuals. Clones were sequenced by immunoSEQ multiplex PCR, and TCRdb holds only the in-frame ones, with some missing. The table has about 2.4 million clones, about 92% seen once. Sequenced input: naive CD4+ T cells sorted from blood. Subset here: CD45RA+ positively selected. The receptors stem from a man between 18 and 35 years old in good health.

CDR3 protein: CATQQGVEQYF. CDR3 bases: TGTGCCACGCAACAGGGGGTCGAGCAGTACTTC. The chain carries TRBV10-3 and TRBJ2-7, with 8 positions matching TRBD1. Germline CDR1 reads ENHRY; CDR2 reads SYGVKD. CDR3 size: 11 residues. The junction had 5 bases not matched to a gene; V was cut back by 10 bases and J by 6 bases.

The chain recombines TRBV2 with TRBJ2-7; D is ambiguous. With 4 bases removed from V and 5 bases from J, the gap between germline ends came to 6 bases. CDR3 length: 11 residues. The germline V gene encodes CDR1 SNHLY and CDR2 FYNNEI. CDR3: CASSVTHEQYF. DNA for the CDR3: TGTGCCAGCAGTGTTACCCACGAGCAGTACTTC.

V gene TRBV30 combines with J gene TRBJ2-5, with a weak D call TRBD1 (7 bases). CDR1 is GTSNPN, CDR2 SVGIG, per germline (reference sequence). The CDR3 sequence is 15 residues long. V shed 4 bases and J shed 1 base, with 16 bases lying between them. CDR3 amino acids: CAWNLGQTSQETQYF. As DNA, the CDR3 is TGTGCCTGGAACTTGGGACAGACTAGCCAAGAGACCCAGTACTTC.

The chain carries TRBV6-5 and TRBJ2-2, with 7 bases lining up with TRBD2. The germline V gene encodes CDR1 MNHEY and CDR2 SVGAGI. The V segment lost 6 bases and the J segment 4 bases; nucleotides outside the gene matches: 8. The CDR3 has 15 residues. The CDR3 here is CASSHPSGTTGELFF. In DNA form, the CDR3 reads TGTGCCAGCAGCCACCCCAGCGGGACCACCGGGGAGCTGTTTTTT.

The DNA for the CDR3 is TGTGCCTGGGCCGGAATCGCGAACACCGGGGAGCTGTTTTTT. Protein sequence: CAWAGIANTGELFF. The chain combines TRBV30 with TRBJ2-2, with D unresolved. The CDR3 runs 14 residues. The V end lost 5 bases, the J end lost 0 bases, and 10 bases lay between the germline ends. Germline loops: CDR1 GTSNPN, CDR2 SVGIG (reference sequence).

The CDR3 coding sequence is TGTGCCAGCAGCGTACAGCCAAGGACTGAAAACTATGGCTACACCTTC. Translation: CASSVQPRTENYGYTF. The rearrangement joins TRBV11-3 to TRBJ1-2, with no clear D. CDR1 and CDR2 from the germline V gene are SGHNT and YENEEA. Trimming took off 5 bases at V and 2 bases at J, with 18 bases between the two ends. The CDR3 has 16 residues.

This rearrangement joins TRBV4-3 to TRBJ1-1, with D possibly TRBD1 on 5 matching bases. Trimming left V 6 bases short and J 8 bases short, with 16 bases between. This CDR3 has 13 residues. Per the germline V gene, CDR1 is LGHNA and CDR2 is YSLEER. The CDR3 loop is CASSREPGVEAFF. CDR3 sequence (DNA): TGCGCCAGCAGTCGCGAACCGGGGGTCGAAGCTTTCTTT.

A note on this clone: An end of the junction differs from the germline gene, which may be a read error. The gene calls are TRBV7-2 and TRBJ1-2; D is possibly TRBD1 (5 bases). Germline V gene lookup returns CDR1 SGHTA and CDR2 FQGNSA. The CDR3 totals 15 residues. The CDR3 DNA reads TGTGCCAGCAGCTTAGCGGGCGCGGGGACCTATAGCTACACCTTC. This sequence encodes CASSLAGAGTYSYTF.

This chain joins TRBV6-1 and TRBJ2-6; D is uncertain. The length of the CDR3 is 16 residues. Germline CDR1 is MNHNS and CDR2 is SASEGT. Trimming stripped 2 bases from V and 2 bases from J, with 10 bases between. The CDR3 region has the DNA TGTGCCAGCAGTGAAATCGCCTCCACTGGGGCCAACGTCCTGACTTTC. It codes for CASSEIASTGANVLTF.

The chain links TRBV2 to TRBJ1-2, with D possibly matching TRBD1 (5 bases). Trimming removed 1 base at V and 7 bases at J, with 16 bases between. The CDR3 runs 15 residues. CDR1 is SNHLY and CDR2 is FYNNEI in the germline V gene. The CDR3 DNA reads as TGTGCCAGCAGTGAAGGGAACAGGTTTGGGTTTGGCTACACCTTC. Translation: CASSEGNRFGFGYTF.

The chain has TRBV11-2 and TRBJ1-3, with D unresolved. Trimming shortened V by 6 bases and J by 0 bases, and 9 bases separated the two germline ends. There are 14 residues in the CDR3. CDR1 and CDR2 (germline): SGHAT, FQNNGV. CDR3 coding DNA: TGTGCCAGCAGTTCAGGTCGCTCTGGAAACACCATATATTTT. Protein: CASSSGRSGNTIYF.

The chain joins TRBV4-3 to TRBJ2-1; D may be TRBD2 (5 bases). CDR1 LGHNA and CDR2 YSLEER come from the germline V gene. Trimming took off 3 bases at V and 9 bases at J, with 15 bases between the two ends. CDR3 length equals 14 residues. CDR3: CASSHRLTIPEQFF. The DNA for the CDR3 is TGCGCCAGCAGCCATCGATTGACTATTCCTGAGCAGTTCTTC.

This clone was counted a few times. The rearrangement links TRBV10-3 to TRBJ1-1, with D possibly TRBD1 on 6 matching bases. The V end lost 7 bases, the J end lost 3 bases, and 15 bases lay between the germline ends. Looked up from germline, CDR1 is ENHRY and CDR2 is SYGVKD. This CDR3 is 14 amino acids long. CDR3 region: CAIMGGGTHTEAFF. The CDR3 DNA reads as TGTGCCATCATGGGGGGCGGTACACACACTGAAGCTTTCTTT.

This rearrangement joins TRBV10-1 to TRBJ1-1, with D tentatively TRBD1 (5 bases). From germline, CDR1 is WNHNN and CDR2 SYGVQD (reference sequence). The V gene lost 0 bases and the J gene lost 11 bases, with 13 bases spanning the gap. The CDR3 is 13 residues long. CDR3 sequence reads: CASSESTQGNAFF. The CDR3 region has the DNA TGCGCCAGCAGTGAGTCGACTCAGGGCAATGCTTTCTTT.

This chain uses TRBV29-1 with TRBJ2-1; unclear D gene. Trimming shortened V by 5 bases and J by 10 bases, and 9 bases separated the two germline ends. CDR3 size: 10 residues. Germline V CDR1 and CDR2: SQVTM, ANQGSEA. CDR3 region: CSVLVREQFF. The CDR3 DNA reads TGCAGCGTTCTAGTCAGAGAGCAGTTCTTC.

The chain is built from TRBV18 and TRBJ2-2; D is possibly TRBD1 (5 bases). Per germline, CDR1 KGHSH and CDR2 LQKENI. CDR3 size: 17 residues. Deletions cut 4 bases from V and 7 bases from J, with 22 bases between. CDR3 amino acids: CASSQLGLTATGGELFF. CDR3 in DNA: TGTGCCAGCTCACAACTCGGGTTGACTGCCACAGGCGGGGAGCTGTTTTTT.

About this clone itself: This sample also contains other DNA sequences that code for the same CDR3. The genes are TRBV20-1 and TRBJ2-5; no clear D gene. There are 11 residues in the CDR3. Per the germline V gene, CDR1 is DFQATT and CDR2 is SNEGSKA (reference sequence). V lost 6 bases and J 5 bases, leaving 10 bases between the germline ends. CDR3 in DNA: TGCAGTGCCGGCCTTGGGGAGACCCAGTACTTC. As protein: CSAGLGETQYF.

The rearrangement links TRBV10-1 to TRBJ2-3; unclear D gene. Germline lookup yields CDR1 WNHNN and CDR2 SYGVQD (reference sequence). With 0 bases removed from V and 0 bases from J, the gap between germline ends came to 10 bases. The CDR3 spans 16 residues. This CDR3 reads CASSESQIPSTDTQYF. CDR3 coding DNA: TGCGCCAGCAGTGAGTCACAGATCCCTAGCACAGATACGCAGTATTTT.

This clone occurred once. V usage is TRBV7-2 and J usage is TRBJ2-1; 8 bases line up with TRBD2. The CDR3 has 15 residues. From germline, CDR1 is SGHTA and CDR2 FQGNSA. Germline trimming cut 5 bases from V and 1 base from J; bases unmatched to any gene: 4. CDR3 sequence reads: CASSTSGGSYNEQFF. The CDR3, as DNA: TGTGCCAGCAGCACTAGCGGAGGATCCTACAATGAGCAGTTCTTC.